One sample yielded the 12 T cell receptor beta chains listed below, sequenced in a study of response to subunit inactivated influenza vaccine. TCRdb recomputed calls from the RT-PCR reads with MiXCR, one row per CDR3 protein. The profile shows about 500,000 distinct CDR3 sequences, roughly 7.9% of them singletons. Here the sequenced sample was PBMCs from blood, taken roughly 24 months after vaccination. The source is a man aged 50-75 years who received an inactivated influenza vaccine.

This clonotype was seen repeatedly, ten times or more. The chain has TRBV7-2 and TRBJ2-3; D ambiguous. Trimming cost V 5 bases and J 0 bases, with 12 bases left between them. Germline loops: CDR1 SGHTA, CDR2 FQGNSA. The CDR3 has 15 amino acids. The CDR3 protein is CASSPRTGSTDTQYF. In DNA, the CDR3 is TGTGCCAGCAGCCCAAGGACGGGTAGCACAGATACGCAGTATTTT.

Many counts were recorded for this clonotype. The rearrangement joins TRBV24-1 to TRBJ1-6, with no clear D. Germline assignment: CDR1 KGHDR and CDR2 SFDVKD. Trimming shortened V by 5 bases and J by 7 bases, and 8 bases separated the two germline ends. The CDR3 extends over 13 amino acids. CDR3 DNA sequence: TGTGCCACCAGTGTAAGTGCAAATTCACCCCTCCACTTT. It codes for CATSVSANSPLHF.

This clonotype was counted between two and nine times. The V gene is TRBV19, the J gene TRBJ2-7; 9 positions agree with TRBD1. Germline V CDR1 and CDR2: LNHDA, SQIVND (reference sequence). J gave up 1 base and V 8 bases, and 3 bases lay outside the gene matches. The CDR3 consists of 13 residues. DNA of the CDR3: TGTGCCAGTGGGACAGGGAAATCCTACGAGCAGTACTTC. Its protein is CASGTGKSYEQYF.

This clonotype was found a few times. The rearrangement joins TRBV11-2 to TRBJ2-5; TRBD1 matches at 8 bases. V lost 5 bases, J lost 4 bases, and 9 bases stayed unmatched. Looked up from germline, CDR1 is SGHAT and CDR2 is FQNNGV. The CDR3 runs to 15 residues. Here the CDR3 reads CASSQPDRGGETQYF. In nucleotides, the CDR3 is TGTGCCAGCAGCCAACCAGACAGGGGAGGAGAGACCCAGTACTTC. Drawing the rest from reference TRBV11-2 and TRBJ2-5, the complete variable domain is EAGVAQSPRYKIIEKRQSVAFWCNPISGHATLYWYQQILGQGPKLLIQFQNNGVVDDSQLPKDRFSAERLKGVDSTLKIQPAKLEDSAVYLCASSQPDRGGETQYFGPGTRLLVL.

V is TRBV18 and J is TRBJ1-1; no reliable D call. The CDR3 totals 15 residues. The V gene's germline CDR1 is KGHSH and CDR2 LQKENI. V lost 6 bases to trimming and J lost 1 base, with 15 bases between them. Written as DNA, the CDR3 is TGTGCCAGCTCGACACCCCGCCGTGGGAACACTGAAGCTTTCTTT. Translated: CASSTPRRGNTEAFF.

A few counts support this clonotype. The CDR3 loop is CAISEVRSAAYEQYF. CDR3 nucleotide sequence: TGTGCCATCAGTGAGGTCCGGTCAGCTGCCTACGAGCAGTACTTC. The genes are TRBV10-3 and TRBJ2-7; no definite D call. This CDR3 has 15 residues. CDR1 is ENHRY and CDR2 is SYGVKD in the germline V gene. The V gene lost 2 bases and the J gene lost 2 bases, with 13 bases spanning the gap.

This clonotype occurred a few times. In DNA form, the CDR3 reads TGTGCCAGCAGTTCCGGACAGGGTATGTCACCCCTCCACTTT. As protein: CASSSGQGMSPLHF. The chain carries TRBV6-5 and TRBJ1-6; the match to TRBD1 covers 8 bases. From germline, CDR1 is MNHEY and CDR2 SVGAGI. V lost 4 bases and J lost 10; bases outside the gene matches: 6. The CDR3 is 14 residues long.

This clonotype came up once. This rearrangement joins TRBV2 to TRBJ2-7, with 7 positions matching TRBD1. V shed 8 bases and J 7 bases; nucleotides not matched to a gene: 14. The CDR3 runs 14 residues. Germline values: CDR1 SNHLY, CDR2 FYNNEI. The CDR3 here is CASGIGDRAGEQYF. CDR3 coding DNA: TGTGCCAGCGGAATAGGAGACAGGGCGGGTGAGCAGTACTTC.

The sample holds many counts of this clonotype. The genes are TRBV28 and TRBJ2-3; D is unresolved. Deletions cut 5 bases from V and 0 bases from J, with 15 bases between. The CDR3 consists of 16 residues. The germline gives CDR1 MDHEN, CDR2 SYDVKM. CDR3 DNA: TGTGCCAGCAGTCCTCCCCCGGGCAGTAGCACAGATACGCAGTATTTT. Translating it yields CASSPPPGSSTDTQYF.

The sample holds many counts of this clonotype. V usage is TRBV12-3 or TRBV12-4 and J usage is TRBJ1-2; D is possibly TRBD1 (5 bases). The CDR3 loop spans 13 amino acids. The germline V and J ends were trimmed by 7 bases and 2 bases, with 11 bases remaining between them. The DNA of the CDR3 is TGTGCCAGCACTGGCCCAGGGAACTATGGCTACACCTTC. Encoded protein: CASTGPGNYGYTF.

The V gene is TRBV5-4, the J gene TRBJ2-1, with 8 bases that match TRBD2. The V and J ends lost 5 bases and 5 bases, in that order; junction bases with no gene match: 6. This CDR3 has 14 residues. Germline loops: CDR1 SGHNT, CDR2 YYREEE (reference sequence). The CDR3 coding sequence is TGTGCCAGCAGGGGACTAGACCAAGACAATGAGCAGTTCTTC. Encoded protein: CASRGLDQDNEQFF.

The V and J genes are TRBV5-1 and TRBJ2-7, with a weak D call TRBD1 (6 bases). The CDR3 has 15 amino acids. Germline V gene sequence: CDR1 SGHRS, CDR2 YFSETQ. Trimming left V 0 bases short and J 2 bases short, with 12 bases between. The CDR3 DNA follows: TGCGCCAGCAGCTTGGGGGCACAGGGAACCTACGAGCAGTACTTC. Translated: CASSLGAQGTYEQYF.